This entry lists 19 T cell receptor beta chains sequenced from one sample in a study of post-analysis software for immune sequencing data. The library was made from cDNA and included unique molecular identifiers. TCRdb reprocessed the PCR reads with MiXCR, giving one entry per CDR3 protein. The data hold roughly 160,000 distinct CDR3 sequences, with around 34% observed a single time. Sequenced material: blood, taken after autologous hematopoietic stem cell transplantation. The source of these receptors is a girl between 5 and 17 years old with multiple sclerosis.

The chain joins TRBV10-3 to TRBJ2-7; 9 nucleotides match TRBD1. V shed 6 bases and J 7 bases; nucleotides not matched to a gene: 16. CDR3 length: 16 residues. Germline lookup yields CDR1 ENHRY and CDR2 SYGVKD. DNA for the CDR3: TGTGCCATCAGAGAGCCGGGACAGGGAATAAGGAATGAGCAGTACTTC. It encodes CAIREPGQGIRNEQYF.

The rearrangement uses TRBV27 and TRBJ2-5; 12 nucleotides match TRBD2. The CDR3 is 17 residues long. V dropped 5 bases and J dropped 11; count of bases not matched to a gene: 18. Germline CDR1 MNHEY, CDR2 SMNVEV (reference sequence). The CDR3 DNA reads TGTGCCAGCAGTCCCTGGGGGGGACTAGCGGGTCCAAATGAGCAGTACTTC. It codes for CASSPWGGLAGPNEQYF.

This clonotype has just a few counts. This chain uses TRBV24-1 with TRBJ1-5; 7 nucleotides align to TRBD1. From germline, CDR1 is KGHDR and CDR2 SFDVKD. The CDR3 spans 15 residues. V lost 5 bases to trimming and J lost 0 bases; unmatched junction nucleotides: 3. In DNA form, the CDR3 reads TGTGCCACCAGTGCCAGGGGGGCTAGCAATCAGCCCCAGCATTTT. As protein: CATSARGASNQPQHF.

Concerning this clonotype: A single base separates this from a much larger clone, so it may be a read error. This sequence joins TRBV5-1 and TRBJ1-2, with D possibly TRBD1 on 5 matching bases. Trimming left V 0 bases short and J 4 bases short, with 10 bases between. Per germline, CDR1 SGHRS and CDR2 YFSETQ. The length of the CDR3 is 14 residues. The CDR3 spells CASSLASDSYGYTF. The CDR3 nucleotides read TGCGCCAGCAGCTTGGCTTCCGACAGCTATGGCTACACCTTC.

In its sample, this clonotype was seen a few times. V usage is TRBV5-1 and J usage is TRBJ2-7; 7 bases fit TRBD2. The CDR3 consists of 15 residues. The V gene end was trimmed by 4 bases and the J gene end by 6 bases; junction bases not matched to a gene: 13. The germline CDR1 and CDR2 sequences are SGHRS and YFSETQ. CDR3 protein: CASSPNSAAGSEQYF. The CDR3 nucleotides are TGCGCCAGCAGCCCGAACTCGGCAGCGGGATCCGAGCAGTACTTC.

The rearrangement uses TRBV24-1 and TRBJ2-1; 13 bases match TRBD2. Germline CDR1 is KGHDR and CDR2 is SFDVKD. The CDR3 consists of 19 residues. Germline trimming cut 3 bases from V and 0 bases from J; bases unmatched to any gene: 7. The CDR3 region has the DNA TGTGCCACCAGTGATCCTAGGACTAGCGGGGGAAACTCCTACAATGAGCAGTTCTTC. Protein product: CATSDPRTSGGNSYNEQFF.

Of note for this clonotype: One base away lies a much larger clone, so this may be a sequencing read error. J is TRBJ2-5 and V is TRBV5-6; unclear D gene. V lost 0 bases and J 7 bases, leaving 13 bases between the germline ends. Germline CDR1 SGHDT, CDR2 YYEEEE. The CDR3 length is 14 residues. The chain's CDR3 is CASSLVGGEGTQYF. The DNA for the CDR3 is TGTGCCAGCAGCTTGGTAGGTGGGGAAGGGACCCAGTACTTC.

The chain has TRBV2 and TRBJ2-7, with 10 positions matching TRBD1. V dropped 1 base and J dropped 6; count of bases not matched to a gene: 3. The CDR3 extends over 14 amino acids. The V gene's germline CDR1 is SNHLY and CDR2 FYNNEI. Here the CDR3 reads CASSEGDRGLEQYF. CDR3 DNA: TGTGCCAGCAGTGAAGGAGACAGGGGGCTCGAGCAGTACTTC.

The chain joins TRBV6-1 to TRBJ1-1; a weak D match, TRBD1 (6 bases). Per the germline V gene, CDR1 is MNHNS and CDR2 is SASEGT. This CDR3 comprises 17 residues. The V and J ends lost 9 bases and 1 base respectively, with 24 bases between them. CDR3 in DNA: TGTGCCAGTAGTAGACAACCCGGTGGGGGGCAGAACACTGAAGCTTTCTTT. Translation: CASSRQPGGGQNTEAFF.

The chain uses TRBV19 and TRBJ1-1, with D maybe TRBD1 (5 bases). Germline CDR1 is LNHDA and CDR2 is SQIVND (reference sequence). Trimming took off 5 bases at V and 7 bases at J, with 17 bases between the two ends. This CDR3 is built from 14 residues. The CDR3 DNA sequence: TGTGCCAGTAGTCCCCAAGGGAGGACAAGTGAAGCTTTCTTT. Its protein is CASSPQGRTSEAFF.

J is TRBJ2-3 and V is TRBV5-6; D uncertain. From germline, CDR1 is SGHDT and CDR2 YYEEEE. The CDR3 sequence is 12 residues long. Trimming took off 2 bases at V and 4 bases at J, with 5 bases between the two ends. The CDR3 region has the DNA TGTGCCAGCAGCTTACAACCAGATACGCAGTATTTT. It is translated as CASSLQPDTQYF.

The chain joins TRBV9 to TRBJ1-5; D may be TRBD1 (5 bases). CDR1 is SGDLS, CDR2 YYNGEE, per germline. The CDR3 is 14 residues long. The ends were cut back, 2 bases at V and 3 bases at J, with 9 bases in the middle. DNA of the CDR3: TGTGCCAGCAGCGTCGGGACCGACAATCAGCCCCAGCATTTT. Amino acid sequence: CASSVGTDNQPQHF.

V gene TRBV2 combines with J gene TRBJ2-5, with TRBD2 matching over 11 bases. The CDR3 is made up of 15 amino acids. Germline values: CDR1 SNHLY, CDR2 FYNNEI. V lost 6 bases, J lost 9 bases, and 12 bases stayed unmatched. CDR3 in amino acids: CASRVQSSGRDPQYF. CDR3 DNA: TGTGCCAGCAGGGTCCAGAGTAGCGGGAGGGACCCCCAGTACTTC.

The chain joins TRBV7-3 to TRBJ2-7, with 7 bases lining up with TRBD2. V was clipped by 2 bases and J by 6 bases; unmatched bases: 4. The CDR3 has 13 residues. CDR1 is SGHTA and CDR2 is FQGTGA in the germline V gene. The CDR3 here is CASSLDPGGEQYF. As DNA, the CDR3 is TGTGCCAGCAGCTTAGACCCGGGAGGCGAGCAGTACTTC.

This clonotype was counted a few times. The rearrangement joins TRBV20-1 to TRBJ1-1; 7 bases fit TRBD1. There are 15 residues in the CDR3. CDR1 and CDR2 (germline): DFQATT, SNEGSKA (reference sequence). V lost 4 bases and J lost 4; bases outside the gene matches: 12. The CDR3 nucleotides read TGCAGTGCTAAAAGTACGTCAGGGGGAACCACTGAAGCTTTCTTT. Its protein product is CSAKSTSGGTTEAFF.

J is TRBJ2-7 and V is TRBV7-9; 9 bases match TRBD1. With 5 bases clipped from V and 5 bases from J, the junction kept 10 bases outside the gene matches. The length of the CDR3 is 15 residues. Germline assignment: CDR1 SEHNR and CDR2 FQNEAQ (reference sequence). CDR3 loop: CASSPEQGARDEQYF. CDR3 sequence (DNA): TGTGCCAGCAGCCCTGAACAGGGGGCAAGGGACGAGCAGTACTTC.

This chain links TRBV20-1 with TRBJ1-1; weak D call: TRBD1 (5 bases). The CDR3 has 11 residues. V lost 5 bases and J 6 bases, leaving 10 bases between the germline ends. Germline V gene data show CDR1 as DFQATT and CDR2 as SNEGSKA (reference sequence). CDR3 loop: CSARGTSEAFF. CDR3 sequence (DNA): TGCAGTGCTCGGGGGACTTCTGAAGCTTTCTTT.

The chain links TRBV20-1 to TRBJ2-7, with D possibly being TRBD1 (7 bases). This CDR3 region has 12 residues. CDR1 is DFQATT and CDR2 is SNEGSKA in the germline V gene (reference sequence). V was trimmed by 3 bases and J by 5 bases, leaving 11 bases between them. CDR3 in DNA: TGCAGTGCTAGGGAGGGGGCCGACGAGCAGTACTTC. It yields the protein CSAREGADEQYF.

On this clonotype: This clone may be a read error of a much larger clone one base away. J is TRBJ2-1 and V is TRBV5-1; the match to TRBD2 covers 11 bases. CDR3 length equals 15 residues. V was pared by 3 bases and J by 5 bases, with 4 bases of the junction left unmatched. The germline CDR1 and CDR2 sequences are SGHRS and YFSETQ. CDR3 protein: CASSWGLAENNEQFF. Written as DNA, the CDR3 is TGCGCCAGCAGCTGGGGACTAGCGGAAAACAATGAGCAGTTCTTC. Combining the CDR3 with reference TRBV5-1 and TRBJ2-1 gives the whole variable domain KAGVTQTPRYLIKTRGQQVTLSCSPISGHRSVSWYQQTPGQGLQFLFEYFSETQRNKGNFPGRFSGRQFSNSRSEMNVSTLELGDSALYLCASSWGLAENNEQFFGPGTRLTVL.